The present TCR beta chain was sequenced within a study of identical twins. A universal primer site was created by template switching, with the cDNA bearing unique molecular identifiers. TCRdb reprocessed the 5' RACE reads via MiXCR and lists one record per CDR3 protein. The profile covers 1,800,000 or so distinct CDR3 sequences, with roughly a third appearing a single time and around 0.3% taken by the ten largest. Healthy Caucasian individuals made up all the donors. This clonotype was picked up a small number of times. V lost 7 bases and J 0 bases, leaving 15 bases between the germline ends. Germline V lookup: CDR1 SNHLY, CDR2 FYNNEI. The length of the CDR3 is 15 residues.

J is TRBJ1-1 and V is TRBV2; D perhaps matches TRBD1 (5 bases). Sequencing was performed on cord blood. The sequence was obtained from a newborn girl in good health. CDR3 loop: CASTLGGTMNTEAFF. CDR3 in DNA: TGTGCCAGCACCCTTGGGGGGACGATGAACACTGAAGCTTTCTTT.